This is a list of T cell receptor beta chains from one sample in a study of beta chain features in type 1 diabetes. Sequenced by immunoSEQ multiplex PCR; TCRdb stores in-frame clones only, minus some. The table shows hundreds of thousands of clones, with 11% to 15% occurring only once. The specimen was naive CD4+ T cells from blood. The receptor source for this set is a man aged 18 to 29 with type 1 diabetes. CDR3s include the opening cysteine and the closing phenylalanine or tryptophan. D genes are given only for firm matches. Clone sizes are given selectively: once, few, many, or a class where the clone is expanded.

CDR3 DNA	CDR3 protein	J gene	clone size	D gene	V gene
TGTGCCAGTAGCCGTTTTGATGGAAAAGAGACCCAGTACTTC	CASSRFDGKETQYF	TRBJ2-5	-	-	TRBV19
TGTGCCAGCAGCTCCGTAGGTGGGGCCATCTACGAGCAGTACTTC	CASSSVGGAIYEQYF	TRBJ2-7	-	-	TRBV7-2
TGCGCCAGCAGCTTGGACTTTGGGTTGAGGTCCTACAATGAGCAGTTCTTC	CASSLDFGLRSYNEQFF	TRBJ2-1	few	-	TRBV5-1
TGTGCCAGCAGACCCGACAGGTATCAGCCCCAGCATTTT	CASRPDRYQPQHF	TRBJ1-5	once	-	TRBV27
TGTGCCAGCAGTCCAAACCTTCCTCTAGTGGGCTACACCTTC	CASSPNLPLVGYTF	TRBJ1-2	-	-	TRBV28
TGTGCCAGCAGCCCCTGGGATACGCAGTATTTT	CASSPWDTQYF	TRBJ2-3	-	-	TRBV6-6
TGTGCCAGCAGTTACCCGGCGGCGAACACCGGGGAGCTGTTTTTT	CASSYPAANTGELFF	TRBJ2-2	-	-	TRBV6-6
TGTGCCAGCAGTGACCCCCTTTTAAAACAGGGAGCGGGGGAGACCCAGTACTTC	CASSDPLLKQGAGETQYF	TRBJ2-5	-	-	TRBV2
TGTGCCTGGAGTGACGGGGGTAGGCCCACAGATACGCAGTATTTT	CAWSDGGRPTDTQYF	TRBJ2-3	few	-	TRBV30
TGTGCCAGCAGCCAAGAAGCGGCAGCCTACGAGCAGTACTTC	CASSQEAAAYEQYF	TRBJ2-7	-	-	TRBV4-2
TGTGCCAGCACCGAAAGGGACAGCCCCTACGAGCAGTACTTC	CASTERDSPYEQYF	TRBJ2-7	-	TRBD1	TRBV6-5
TGTGCCAGCAGCTTGTATCAGGGACAAGGGCAGTACTTC	CASSLYQGQGQYF	TRBJ2-7	-	-	TRBV5-4
TGTGCCAGTTTTTCGGGACTCAACTACGAGCAGTACTTC	CASFSGLNYEQYF	TRBJ2-7	-	-	TRBV5-6
TGTGCCTGGAGGATCGAAGTGACTGAAGCTTTCTTT	CAWRIEVTEAFF	TRBJ1-1	-	-	TRBV30
TGTGCCAGCAGTCCCTGGACTCGAGATCAGCCCCAGCATTTT	CASSPWTRDQPQHF	TRBJ1-5	-	-	TRBV2
TGTGCCAGCAGTTTCCAGGACAGCTATGGCTACACCTTC	CASSFQDSYGYTF	TRBJ1-2	-	-	TRBV27
TGTGCCTGGAGGGAAGGGAACACCGGGGAGCTGTTTTTT	CAWREGNTGELFF	TRBJ2-2	-	-	TRBV30
TGTGCCAGCAGCCCAGACAGGGCGGCAGGGTCTCGTGAAAAACTGTTTTTT	CASSPDRAAGSREKLFF	TRBJ1-4	few	TRBD1	TRBV7-2
TGTGCCTGGAGTACAGGGGGTTATGGCTACACCTTC	CAWSTGGYGYTF	TRBJ1-2	few	TRBD1	TRBV30
TGCGCCAGCAGCCCCGGGGGTGTTTCGAACACTGAAGCTTTCTTT	CASSPGGVSNTEAFF	TRBJ1-1	-	-	TRBV5-1
TGCAGCACCAGGCTACCCGCAGATACGCAGTATTTT	CSTRLPADTQYF	TRBJ2-3	-	-	TRBV29-1
TGCAGCGCCCGCCCACCTACTAGCACCGAGACCCAGTACTTC	CSARPPTSTETQYF	TRBJ2-5	few	-	TRBV29-1
TGTGCCAGCAGCTTAGATCCCTCAACCCAAGAGACCCAGTACTTC	CASSLDPSTQETQYF	TRBJ2-5	few	-	TRBV11-2
TGTGCCAGCAGCTTACAGGGGGCGCTTGTGGACATTCAGTACTTC	CASSLQGALVDIQYF	TRBJ2-4	few	TRBD1	TRBV7-2
TGTGCCAGCAGCCAAGAGGGGCGAACGGGGGCTAACACTGAAGCTTTCTTT	CASSQEGRTGANTEAFF	TRBJ1-1	few	-	TRBV4-2
TGTGCCAGCTCACCAAGGACAGGGACGTACAATGAGCAGTTCTTC	CASSPRTGTYNEQFF	TRBJ2-1	-	TRBD1	TRBV18
TGTGCCAGCAGCTTGAGATACCGGACAGGGCGGGGCGGGGAGCTGTTTTTT	CASSLRYRTGRGGELFF	TRBJ2-2	few	TRBD1	TRBV5-6
TGTGCCTGGACGACGGGAGCGGAGACCCAGTACTTC	CAWTTGAETQYF	TRBJ2-5	-	-	TRBV30
TGCGCCAGCAGCCAAGTAGGCAGTTTGGGCAATCAGCCCCAGCATTTT	CASSQVGSLGNQPQHF	TRBJ1-5	few	-	TRBV4-1